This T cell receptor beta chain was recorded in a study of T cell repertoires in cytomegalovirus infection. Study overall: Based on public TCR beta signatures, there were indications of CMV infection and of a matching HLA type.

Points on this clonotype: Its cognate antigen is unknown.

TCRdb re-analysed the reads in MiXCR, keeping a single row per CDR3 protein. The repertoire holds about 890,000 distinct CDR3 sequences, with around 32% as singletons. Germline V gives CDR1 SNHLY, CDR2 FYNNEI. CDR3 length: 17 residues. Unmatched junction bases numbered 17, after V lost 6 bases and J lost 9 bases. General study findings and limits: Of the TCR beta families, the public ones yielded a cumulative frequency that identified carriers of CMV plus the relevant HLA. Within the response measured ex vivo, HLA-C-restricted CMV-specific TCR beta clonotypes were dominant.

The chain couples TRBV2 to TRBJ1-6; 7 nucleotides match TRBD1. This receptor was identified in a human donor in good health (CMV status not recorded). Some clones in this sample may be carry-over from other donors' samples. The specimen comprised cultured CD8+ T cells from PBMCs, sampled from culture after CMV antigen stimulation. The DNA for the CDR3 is TGTGCCAGCAGCGAGATTAACCCGGACAGGTTTCTTTCACCCCTCCACTTT. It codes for CASSEINPDRFLSPLHF.